These 21 T cell receptor beta chains came from one sample sequenced in a study of Ad26.COV2.S vaccination and SARS-CoV-2 variants. Libraries were prepared by immunoSEQ multiplex PCR; TCRdb keeps only in-frame clonotypes and omits some of them. The sample yields approximately 280,000 clones, about 89% seen once. Treatment indicated: 15 to 20 received Ad26.COV2.S at low or high dose, single or two shots; several received placebo; per-sample allocation not given. Sample collection was performed on day 63 after the first vaccine or placebo injection. Material: peripheral blood, obtained in a trial of Ad26.COV2.S vaccine versus placebo. The origin of the receptors is a person between 18 and 60 years old who received the Ad26.COV2.S COVID-19 vaccine or a placebo.

J is TRBJ1-5 and V is TRBV7-8, with a tentative D call TRBD1 (6 bases). Trimming stripped 5 bases from V and 0 bases from J, with 17 bases between. Germline loops: CDR1 SGHVS, CDR2 FQNEAQ. This CDR3 region has 17 residues. The CDR3 DNA reads as TGTGCCAGCAGCATAGGGGGAGCACAATATAGCAATCAGCCCCAGCATTTT. Its translation is CASSIGGAQYSNQPQHF.

The genes are TRBV30 and TRBJ2-7; D call uncertain. The CDR3 is made up of 15 amino acids. Germline V gene lookup returns CDR1 GTSNPN and CDR2 SVGIG (reference sequence). V shed 2 bases and J shed 0 bases, with 14 bases lying between them. The CDR3 spells CAWSTAGILSYEQYF. In DNA form, the CDR3 reads TGTGCCTGGAGTACCGCTGGTATACTCTCCTACGAGCAGTACTTC.

V and J are TRBV12-3 or TRBV12-4 and TRBJ1-1; TRBD1 is a possible D gene (6 bases). The CDR3 loop spans 12 amino acids. V was pared by 4 bases and J by 9 bases, with 12 bases between. DNA of the CDR3: TGTGCCAGCAGTTCCCGACAGGAAAAAGCTTTCTTT. The encoded protein is CASSSRQEKAFF.

V usage is TRBV4-1 and J usage is TRBJ1-1, with TRBD1 matching over 8 bases. CDR1 is MGHRA, CDR2 YSYEKL, per germline. With V trimmed by 1 base and J by 4 bases, 2 bases remained unmatched. This CDR3 region has 14 residues. The CDR3 nucleotides are TGCGCCAGCAGCCAAGGACAGGGGTTCACTGAAGCTTTCTTT. Its translation is CASSQGQGFTEAFF.

This clone occurred a few times. The V call is TRBV9, the J call TRBJ1-2; no clear D. Germline loops: CDR1 SGDLS, CDR2 YYNGEE. Trimming stripped 0 bases from V and 5 bases from J, with 8 bases between. This CDR3 contains 13 residues. The CDR3 bases are TGTGCCAGCAGCGTAGAATCGGGATATGGCTACACCTTC. Translation: CASSVESGYGYTF.

This chain links TRBV3-1 (or the pseudogene TRBV3-2) with TRBJ2-1; D might be TRBD1 or TRBD2, each matching 6 bases. The CDR3 extends over 12 amino acids. Trimming took 0 bases from V and 15 from J, leaving 12 bases between them. CDR1 is LGHDT, CDR2 YNNKEL, per germline (reference sequence). The chain's CDR3 is CASSQDRRGVFF. The CDR3, as DNA: TGTGCCAGCAGCCAAGACCGTAGGGGGGTGTTCTTC.

The rearrangement joins TRBV7-2 to TRBJ2-7, with a tentative D call TRBD2 (5 bases). This CDR3 comprises 17 residues. Germline V gene lookup returns CDR1 SGHTA and CDR2 FQGNSA. V dropped 2 bases and J dropped 4 bases, with 21 bases sitting between them. CDR3: CASSLSSGASPLYEQYF. As DNA, the CDR3 is TGTGCCAGCAGCTTATCCAGCGGCGCCTCCCCCCTTTACGAGCAGTACTTC.

V gene TRBV27 combines with J gene TRBJ2-5; the D gene is possibly TRBD2 (5 bases). V was pared by 3 bases and J by 2 bases, with 13 bases between. Germline V lookup: CDR1 MNHEY, CDR2 SMNVEV (reference sequence). This CDR3 has 15 amino acids. The CDR3 DNA sequence: TGTGCCAGCAGTTTTGGGCGGGCTTTTCAAGAGACCCAGTACTTC. Its translation: CASSFGRAFQETQYF.

The chain couples TRBV3-1 (or the pseudogene TRBV3-2) to TRBJ2-1; D is uncertain. The CDR3 totals 12 residues. The germline V and J ends were trimmed by 1 base and 9 bases, with 7 bases remaining between them. Germline CDR1 LGHDT, CDR2 YNNKEL (reference sequence). The CDR3 sequence is CASSQVGFEQFF. DNA for the CDR3: TGTGCCAGCAGCCAAGTGGGGTTTGAGCAGTTCTTC.

This rearrangement joins TRBV5-6 to TRBJ1-3; tentative D call: TRBD1 (5 bases). Deletions cut 0 bases from V and 1 base from J, with 8 bases between. CDR1 is SGHDT, CDR2 YYEEEE, per germline. The length of the CDR3 is 15 residues. The CDR3 DNA follows: TGTGCCAGCAGCTTGGCCTGGGGGTCTGGAAACACCATATATTTT. Translation gives CASSLAWGSGNTIYF.

This clone appeared once. The chain joins TRBV7-9 to TRBJ2-3; 10 nucleotides match TRBD1. V shed 1 base and J 10 bases; nucleotides not matched to a gene: 5. The CDR3 spans 14 residues. The germline V gene has CDR1 SEHNR and CDR2 FQNEAQ (reference sequence). As DNA, the CDR3 is TGTGCCAGCAGCTTAGAGACCGGGACAGGGGCGCAGTATTTT. This gives the protein CASSLETGTGAQYF.

The chain carries TRBV24-1 and TRBJ2-1; no clear D. Germline values: CDR1 KGHDR, CDR2 SFDVKD. The CDR3 is made up of 15 amino acids. V was trimmed by 3 bases and J by 1 base, leaving 9 bases between them. Written as DNA, the CDR3 is TGTGCCACCAGTGATCCGATGGAATCCTACAATGAGCAGTTCTTC. The encoded protein is CATSDPMESYNEQFF.

The chain recombines TRBV12-5 with TRBJ2-1; 11 bases agree with TRBD2. Losses at the gene ends were 6 bases for V and 7 bases for J; bases not matched to a gene: 5. The CDR3 sequence is 14 residues long. CDR1 is LGHNT, CDR2 FRNRAP, per germline. The CDR3 nucleotides read TGTGCTAGTGGGAGGGGACTAGCGGAAAATGAGCAGTTCTTC. This gives the protein CASGRGLAENEQFF.

The J gene is TRBJ1-1, the V gene TRBV6-5; 7 nucleotides match TRBD1. V trimming: 6 bases; J trimming: 4 bases; junction bases outside the gene matches: 8. This CDR3 is 14 amino acids long. The germline CDR1 and CDR2 sequences are MNHEY and SVGAGI. The chain's CDR3 is CASRRDRVVTEAFF. CDR3 coding DNA: TGTGCCAGCAGGAGAGACAGGGTGGTCACTGAAGCTTTCTTT.

This sequence joins TRBV11-3 and TRBJ2-5; D unclear. V was shortened by 5 bases and J by 2 bases, with 9 bases between the two germline ends. CDR3 size: 13 residues. CDR1 and CDR2 from the germline V gene are SGHNT and YENEEA. In DNA, the CDR3 is TGTGCCAGCAGCAGAGGCGTTCAAGAGACCCAGTACTTC. Encoded protein: CASSRGVQETQYF.

The J gene is TRBJ2-1, the V gene TRBV4-1, with 7 bases fitting TRBD2. Germline V CDR1 and CDR2: MGHRA, YSYEKL. Unmatched junction bases numbered 3, after V lost 0 bases and J lost 4 bases. This CDR3 contains 15 residues. CDR3 sequence reads: CASSQDGGDYNEQFF. The CDR3 DNA follows: TGCGCCAGCAGCCAAGATGGGGGGGATTACAATGAGCAGTTCTTC.

The chain carries TRBV5-8 and TRBJ2-7, with TRBD2 matching over 9 bases. Germline trimming cut 3 bases from V and 3 bases from J; bases unmatched to any gene: 7. The CDR3 length is 15 residues. The germline V gene encodes CDR1 SGHTS and CDR2 YDEGEE. The CDR3 nucleotides read TGTGCCAGCAGCTGGACCGGGACTAGCAGCTACGAGCAGTACTTC. This codes for CASSWTGTSSYEQYF.

The CDR3 sequence: CAWSTPTTNEKLFF. The DNA for the CDR3 is TGTGCCTGGAGTACCCCCACAACTAATGAAAAACTGTTTTTT. This chain joins TRBV30 and TRBJ1-4; D uncertain. This CDR3 contains 14 residues. Germline V gene data show CDR1 as GTSNPN and CDR2 as SVGIG (reference sequence). Between the trimmed V and J ends, which lost 2 bases and 0 bases, there was a span of 7 bases. The entire variable domain, with the rest obtained from reference TRBV30 and TRBJ1-4, is as follows: SQTIHQWPATLVQPVGSPLSLECTVEGTSNPNLYWYRQAAGRGLQLLFYSVGIGQISSEVPQNLSASRPQDRQFILSSKKLLLSDSGFYLCAWSTPTTNEKLFFGSGTQLSVL.

J is TRBJ2-7 and V is TRBV23-1; 9 bases fit TRBD1. TRBV23-1 is assigned to the ORF class and has an uncertain function. The CDR3 sequence is 15 residues long. The J segment lost 1 base and the V segment lost 2 bases, leaving 3 bases of the junction unmatched. The CDR3 region is CASSQGDRESYEQYF. CDR3 nucleotide sequence: TGCGCCAGCAGTCAAGGGGACAGGGAATCCTACGAGCAGTACTTC.

The chain links TRBV7-9 to TRBJ1-1, with 8 bases that match TRBD1. In germline, CDR1 is SEHNR, CDR2 FQNEAQ (reference sequence). Germline trimming cut 1 base from V and 3 bases from J; bases unmatched to any gene: 7. The CDR3 is made up of 16 amino acids. The CDR3 loop reads CASSLGQGMLYTEAFF. The DNA for the CDR3 is TGTGCCAGCAGCTTAGGACAGGGGATGTTGTACACTGAAGCTTTCTTT. Together with reference TRBV7-9 and TRBJ1-1, the CDR3 gives the full variable domain: DTGVSQNPRHKITKRGQNVTFRCDPISEHNRLYWYRQTLGQGPEFLTYFQNEAQLEKSRLLSDRFSAERPKGSFSTLEIQRTEQGDSAMYLCASSLGQGMLYTEAFFGQGTRLTVV.

The CDR3, as DNA: TGTGCCAGCAGTCGGGACAGGGGCGTGAACACTGAAGCTTTCTTT. It codes for CASSRDRGVNTEAFF. The V gene is TRBV6-5, the J gene TRBJ1-1; TRBD1 aligns across 10 bases. Per the germline V gene, CDR1 is MNHEY and CDR2 is SVGAGI. The CDR3 contains 15 residues. J gave up 0 bases and V 5 bases, and 3 bases lay outside the gene matches.